Listed below are T cell receptor beta chains from one sample, sequenced in a study of blood T cell repertoires in COVID-19. Data came from immunoSEQ multiplex PCR; TCRdb stores just in-frame clones and leaves some out. The profile covers 350,000 to 400,000 clones, with over 85% appearing a single time and 1.7% taken by the ten largest. Sequences were obtained from PBMCs or T cells enriched from blood (not recorded which). All receptors come from a woman in her twenties or thirties who had recovered from COVID-19. Both conserved end residues are part of each CDR3. The order of the fields is V gene, J gene, CDR3 protein.

TRBV6-5	TRBJ1-1	CASSFQGGTEAFF
TRBV7-3	TRBJ2-1	CASSLVAGGYNEQFF
TRBV6-5	TRBJ1-4	CASSYAQGVSIEKLFF
TRBV7-2	TRBJ1-1	CASSSDRVSTEAFF
TRBV7-2	TRBJ2-1	CASSQGTSGVLGGEQFF
TRBV5-1	TRBJ1-1	CASSLDPTVMNTEAFF
TRBV5-1	TRBJ2-3	CASSSMSRGARTDTQYF
TRBV13	TRBJ1-2	CASSLLGTGSIYGYTF
TRBV27	TRBJ2-7	CASTNRRGSYEQYF
TRBV2	TRBJ2-3	CASSVQGTDTQYF
TRBV29-1	TRBJ2-1	CSVPGLAGAEQFF
TRBV6-5	TRBJ2-7	CASSRGVTGMGEQYF
TRBV13	TRBJ2-5	CASSAGLEETQYF
TRBV27	TRBJ2-7	CASSNPGQGIYEQYF